One sample yielded the 30 T cell receptor beta chains listed below, sequenced in a study of graft-versus-host responses after intestinal transplantation. Sequencing used immunoSEQ multiplex PCR; TCRdb keeps in-frame clones, though not all of them. The data contain some 50,000 clones, about 81% of them singletons. Antigen specificity for these receptors is unknown. This material consisted of unstimulated CD4+ T cells sorted from spleen or lymph node cells, taken before transplant. The receptors here all came from a human donor who was the organ donor for an intestinal transplant.

The chain couples TRBV5-1 to TRBJ2-3; D gene ambiguous. The V gene lost 3 bases and the J gene lost 2 bases, with 4 bases spanning the gap. The CDR3 length is 12 residues. In germline, CDR1 is SGHRS, CDR2 YFSETQ. In nucleotides, the CDR3 is TGCGCCAGCAGCTCACTCACAGATACGCAGTATTTT. Residues: CASSSLTDTQYF. Full variable domain (remainder filled in from reference TRBV5-1 and TRBJ2-3): KAGVTQTPRYLIKTRGQQVTLSCSPISGHRSVSWYQQTPGQGLQFLFEYFSETQRNKGNFPGRFSGRQFSNSRSEMNVSTLELGDSALYLCASSSLTDTQYFGPGTRLTVL.

The rearrangement links TRBV10-2 to TRBJ2-3; 10 bases match TRBD2. V shed 5 bases and J 4 bases; nucleotides not matched to a gene: 9. The germline V gene encodes CDR1 WSHSY and CDR2 SAAADI. The CDR3 spans 16 residues. CDR3 bases: TGCGCCAGCAGTTCAAGAGCGGGGGGGCTGGCAGATACGCAGTATTTT. It encodes CASSSRAGGLADTQYF.

The rearrangement links TRBV29-1 to TRBJ2-3, with D tentatively TRBD1 (6 bases). The germline gives CDR1 SQVTM, CDR2 ANQGSEA. This CDR3 spans 18 amino acids. Deletions cut 3 bases from V and 2 bases from J, with 24 bases between. The CDR3 DNA follows: TGCAGCGTTGAGTTGGCAGGGGTCTATCCTTGGACCACAGATACGCAGTATTTT. Translated: CSVELAGVYPWTTDTQYF.

The chain carries TRBV20-1 and TRBJ1-1; D gene ambiguous. V lost 2 bases to trimming and J lost 3 bases, with 4 bases between them. The CDR3 has 11 amino acids. The germline V gene encodes CDR1 DFQATT and CDR2 SNEGSKA (reference sequence). The CDR3 DNA reads TGCAGTGCTAGATTTTACACTGAAGCTTTCTTT. It encodes CSARFYTEAFF.

The chain has TRBV2 and TRBJ2-3; D not resolved. In germline, CDR1 is SNHLY, CDR2 FYNNEI. Trimming pared 0 bases from V and 1 base from J, leaving 11 bases between. CDR3 length: 16 amino acids. The CDR3 DNA reads as TGTGCCAGCAGTGAAGCGCTTGGCGGTGGCACAGATACGCAGTATTTT. It translates to CASSEALGGGTDTQYF.

This chain links TRBV7-2 with TRBJ2-1, with 12 bases that match TRBD2. Germline CDR1 is SGHTA and CDR2 is FQGNSA. Trimming removed 2 bases from V and 6 bases from J; junction bases left unmatched: 5. This CDR3 comprises 16 residues. CDR3 nucleotide sequence: TGTGCCAGCAGCTTAAGTTCTAGCGGGGGGGTCAATGAGCAGTTCTTC. Amino acids: CASSLSSSGGVNEQFF. Full variable domain (missing parts from reference TRBV7-2 and TRBJ2-1): GAGVSQSPSNKVTEKGKDVELRCDPISGHTALYWYRQSLGQGLEFLIYFQGNSAPDKSGLPSDRFSAERTGGSVSTLTIQRTQQEDSAVYLCASSLSSSGGVNEQFFGPGTRLTVL.

This rearrangement joins TRBV19 to TRBJ2-7; 7 nucleotides line up with TRBD2. This CDR3 comprises 13 residues. Germline V gives CDR1 LNHDA, CDR2 SQIVND (reference sequence). V gave up 5 bases and J gave up 3 bases; unmatched junction bases: 4. As DNA, the CDR3 is TGTGCCAGTAGTGTAGGGACTAACTACGAGCAGTACTTC. Protein product: CASSVGTNYEQYF.

The rearrangement uses TRBV30 and TRBJ1-2; D gene ambiguous. This CDR3 comprises 13 residues. Trimming pared 4 bases from V and 7 bases from J, leaving 16 bases between. Germline V gene sequence: CDR1 GTSNPN, CDR2 SVGIG (reference sequence). CDR3 nucleotides: TGTGCCTGGAATCTTCCCTCCCTACGTGGCTACACCTTC. This gives the protein CAWNLPSLRGYTF.

V is TRBV5-6 and J is TRBJ2-4; possible D gene TRBD2, 5 bases. Trimming took off 4 bases at V and 0 bases at J, with 14 bases between the two ends. The germline CDR1 and CDR2 sequences are SGHDT and YYEEEE. This CDR3 has 16 residues. CDR3 nucleotide sequence: TGTGCCAGCAGCGCACTGCCGGACTTAGCCAAAAACATTCAGTACTTC. Its translation is CASSALPDLAKNIQYF.

V and J are TRBV5-4 and TRBJ1-6; D perhaps matches TRBD1 (6 bases). The CDR3 sequence is 15 residues long. The V and J ends lost 0 bases and 7 bases respectively, with 11 bases between them. The germline CDR1 and CDR2 sequences are SGHNT and YYREEE (reference sequence). The CDR3, as DNA: TGTGCCAGCAGCTTGGAGGCGGGGGGCAATTCACCCCTCCACTTT. Translating gives CASSLEAGGNSPLHF.

V is TRBV5-1 and J is TRBJ2-6; TRBD1 aligns across 8 bases. J lost 4 bases, V lost 3 bases, and 6 bases had no gene match. There are 16 residues in the CDR3. Germline V gene data show CDR1 as SGHRS and CDR2 as YFSETQ. CDR3 protein: CASSWRTGTGANVLTF. The CDR3 region has the DNA TGCGCCAGCAGCTGGCGGACAGGGACAGGGGCCAACGTCCTGACTTTC.

The chain couples TRBV4-1 to TRBJ2-7; 12 bases fit TRBD2. The CDR3 runs to 15 residues. Per the germline V gene, CDR1 is MGHRA and CDR2 is YSYEKL. V dropped 1 base and J dropped 7; count of bases not matched to a gene: 5. CDR3 region: CASSQGLAGVGEQYF. The CDR3 coding sequence is TGCGCCAGCAGCCAAGGACTAGCGGGAGTCGGGGAGCAGTACTTC.

The chain uses TRBV6-5 and TRBJ1-3; D not resolved. Deletions cut 2 bases from V and 0 bases from J, with 2 bases between. From germline, CDR1 is MNHEY and CDR2 SVGAGI. The CDR3 extends over 13 amino acids. CDR3 nucleotide sequence: TGTGCCAGCAGTTACCTCTCTGGAAACACCATATATTTT. This sequence encodes CASSYLSGNTIYF.

As concerns this clone: A read error may produce the germline difference seen at one junction end. This chain connects TRBV5-1 to TRBJ2-2, with D perhaps TRBD2 (6 bases). From germline, CDR1 is SGHRS and CDR2 YFSETQ. The CDR3 loop spans 13 amino acids. The CDR3 spells CASSRQPTGGLFF. The DNA for the CDR3 is TGCGCCAGCAGCCGACAGCCCACCGGGGGGCTGTTTTTT.

This chain connects TRBV5-4 to TRBJ2-2; no clear D gene. The CDR3 contains 14 residues. Germline CDR1 and CDR2: SGHNT and YYREEE (reference sequence). Trimming stripped 3 bases from V and 3 bases from J, with 9 bases between. This CDR3 is CASSSSRYTGELFF. The CDR3 DNA follows: TGTGCCAGCAGCTCGAGTCGATACACCGGGGAGCTGTTTTTT.

Only a few counts were recorded for this clone. The chain links TRBV6-6 to TRBJ2-7, with 7 bases lining up with TRBD1. Germline CDR1 and CDR2: MNHNY and SVGAGI (reference sequence). J gave up 0 bases and V 6 bases, and 8 bases lay outside the gene matches. This CDR3 is built from 15 residues. The CDR3 sequence: CASSEGPGGSYEQYF. As DNA, the CDR3 is TGTGCCAGCAGCGAGGGTCCAGGGGGCTCCTACGAGCAGTACTTC.

The chain joins TRBV2 to TRBJ2-1; D may correspond to TRBD1 or TRBD2 (5 bases each). Germline CDR1 and CDR2: SNHLY and FYNNEI. The CDR3 totals 15 residues. Between the trimmed V and J ends, which lost 1 base and 0 bases, there was a span of 7 bases. The CDR3 region is CASSEVGTSYNEQFF. The DNA of the CDR3 is TGTGCCAGCAGTGAAGTGGGGACCTCCTACAATGAGCAGTTCTTC. Using reference TRBV2 and TRBJ2-1 for the parts outside the CDR3, the full variable domain is EPEVTQTPSHQVTQMGQEVILRCVPISNHLYFYWYRQILGQKVEFLVSFYNNEISEKSEIFDDQFSVERPDGSNFTLKIRSTKLEDSAMYFCASSEVGTSYNEQFFGPGTRLTVL.

CDR3 in DNA: TGTGCCAGCAGTCCGAGGGCGGGCAATCAGCCCCAGCATTTT. Translated, it gives CASSPRAGNQPQHF. J is TRBJ1-5 and V is TRBV6-5; D is unresolved. Germline V gene sequence: CDR1 MNHEY, CDR2 SVGAGI. The CDR3 is made up of 14 amino acids. The germline V and J ends were trimmed by 5 bases and 2 bases, with 10 bases remaining between them.

CDR3 region: CAYTQGAQETQYF. CDR3 coding DNA: TGTGCCTATACCCAGGGGGCCCAAGAGACCCAGTACTTC. This chain links TRBV30 with TRBJ2-5; 8 bases agree with TRBD1. Germline trimming cut 7 bases from V and 1 base from J; bases unmatched to any gene: 5. Looked up from germline, CDR1 is GTSNPN and CDR2 is SVGIG (reference sequence). This CDR3 region has 13 residues.

Written as DNA, the CDR3 is TGTGCCAGCAGCAAAATTGGGGAGAGGGACAATGAGCAGTTCTTC. Its protein product is CASSKIGERDNEQFF. The chain uses TRBV21-1 and TRBJ2-1; the table's D call, TRBD2, has no DNA check behind it. TRBV21-1 is a pseudogene. The CDR3 covers 15 residues.

This sequence joins TRBV21-1 and TRBJ2-3; the DNA was not used to check the table's D call, TRBD1. TRBV21-1 is shown as a pseudogene. The CDR3 runs 13 residues. CDR3 amino acids: CASKLTGTDTQYF. The CDR3, as DNA: TGTGCCAGCAAGTTGACAGGCACAGATACGCAGTATTTT.

The rearrangement uses TRBV11-2 and TRBJ1-5; D ambiguous. Germline values: CDR1 SGHAT, CDR2 FQNNGV. This CDR3 region has 15 residues. Trimming removed 1 base from V and 1 base from J, with 8 bases in between. CDR3 sequence reads: CASSLGESSNQPQHF. CDR3 DNA sequence: TGTGCCAGCAGCTTAGGAGAATCCAGCAATCAGCCCCAGCATTTT.

The chain has TRBV5-1 and TRBJ2-5; TRBD2 might be the D (5 bases). The CDR3 is 15 residues long. The V gene lost 0 bases and the J gene lost 5 bases, with 14 bases spanning the gap. Germline CDR1 reads SGHRS; CDR2 reads YFSETQ. CDR3 sequence (DNA): TGCGCCAGCAGCTTGGCCTCGGGGATTTGGGAGACCCAGTACTTC. Residues: CASSLASGIWETQYF.

This chain links TRBV7-8 with TRBJ2-2; D remains ambiguous. Looked up from germline, CDR1 is SGHVS and CDR2 is FQNEAQ. The CDR3 is 15 amino acids. Trimming pared 3 bases from V and 0 bases from J, leaving 8 bases between. The CDR3 DNA follows: TGTGCCAGCAGCTTTGTACTTGCGAACACCGGGGAGCTGTTTTTT. It specifies CASSFVLANTGELFF.

The V and J genes are TRBV18 and TRBJ1-4, with 9 bases aligning to TRBD1. Germline CDR1 KGHSH, CDR2 LQKENI. This CDR3 is 14 amino acids long. V gave up 0 bases and J gave up 7 bases; unmatched junction bases: 0. The CDR3 nucleotides read TGTGCCAGCTCACCACCGGGACAGGGTGAAAAACTGTTTTTT. It is translated as CASSPPGQGEKLFF.

The rearrangement uses TRBV7-2 and TRBJ1-2, with 8 bases lining up with TRBD1. The V gene end was trimmed by 5 bases and the J gene end by 2 bases; junction bases not matched to a gene: 7. This CDR3 spans 15 amino acids. The germline CDR1 and CDR2 sequences are SGHTA and FQGNSA. CDR3 in amino acids: CASSRLDRANYGYTF. The CDR3, as DNA: TGTGCCAGCAGCCGTTTGGACAGGGCAAACTATGGCTACACCTTC.

This chain links TRBV10-2 with TRBJ1-6, with D maybe TRBD1 (5 bases). Germline CDR1 is WSHSY and CDR2 is SAAADI. The CDR3 runs 13 residues. Deletions cut 1 base from V and 9 bases from J, with 7 bases between. CDR3 bases: TGCGCCAGCAGTGAGTTCCAGGGTTCACCCCTCCACTTT. Protein product: CASSEFQGSPLHF.

The rearrangement links TRBV14 to TRBJ2-3; D may correspond to TRBD1 or TRBD2 (5 bases each). The germline CDR1 and CDR2 sequences are SGHDN and FVKESK. The CDR3 has 16 amino acids. V was shortened by 2 bases and J by 5 bases, with 17 bases between the two germline ends. The DNA of the CDR3 is TGTGCCAGCAGCCAATACGCCGGGACGGGGCTAGATACGCAGTATTTT. Its protein is CASSQYAGTGLDTQYF. The whole variable domain, remainder taken from reference TRBV14 and TRBJ2-3, is EAGVTQFPSHSVIEKGQTVTLRCDPISGHDNLYWYRRVMGKEIKFLLHFVKESKQDESGMPNNRFLAERTGGTYSTLKVQPAELEDSGVYFCASSQYAGTGLDTQYFGPGTRLTVL.

This chain joins TRBV28 and TRBJ1-1, with D uncertain. Germline loops: CDR1 MDHEN, CDR2 SYDVKM. V was trimmed by 3 bases and J by 1 base, leaving 3 bases between them. The CDR3 runs to 12 residues. CDR3 coding DNA: TGTGCCAGCAGTTTCAGGAACACTGAAGCTTTCTTT. It codes for CASSFRNTEAFF.

The chain employs TRBV4-2 and TRBJ2-7, with 7 bases matching TRBD2. V lost 2 bases to trimming and J lost 5 bases; unmatched junction nucleotides: 18. CDR1 and CDR2 from the germline V gene are LGHNA and YNFKEQ. There are 18 residues in the CDR3. CDR3 loop: CASSQKDRRLALGDEQYF. CDR3 sequence (DNA): TGTGCCAGCAGCCAAAAAGACCGCCGACTAGCCTTAGGGGACGAGCAGTACTTC.